These 21 T cell receptor beta chains were sequenced from one sample in a study of cytomegalovirus exposure and HLA in healthy donors. The PCR used 60 Vbeta and 13 Jbeta primers. TCRdb's table, derived via immunoSEQ multiplex PCR, lists solely in-frame clones and lacks some. The sample shows some 210,000 clones, about four fifths of them seen only once. The material sequenced was PBMCs. Source of these receptors: a woman in her 50s in good health and CMV-seropositive.

The chain links TRBV7-2 to TRBJ1-2; D gene uncertain. The ends were cut back, 5 bases at V and 0 bases at J, with 16 bases in the middle. This CDR3 is 16 amino acids long. The germline V gene has CDR1 SGHTA and CDR2 FQGNSA. The CDR3 DNA reads as TGTGCCAGCAGCAGTAGTGGTAGTTTAGCTAACTATGGCTACACCTTC. Translating gives CASSSSGSLANYGYTF.

The chain recombines TRBV4-1 with TRBJ2-1; no clear D gene. Trimming removed 1 base from V and 8 bases from J, with 9 bases in between. CDR3 length: 13 amino acids. Germline CDR1 and CDR2: MGHRA and YSYEKL. The CDR3 loop reads CASSQAARDEQFF. CDR3 nucleotide sequence: TGCGCCAGCAGCCAAGCGGCCCGGGATGAGCAGTTCTTC.

This clone was observed a few times. The DNA of the CDR3 is TGCGCCAGCAGCGGGCCAGGTAATCAGCCCCAGCATTTT. Encoded protein: CASSGPGNQPQHF. The chain carries TRBV4-1 and TRBJ1-5; D unclear. The CDR3 extends over 13 amino acids. With 5 bases removed from V and 4 bases from J, the gap between germline ends came to 9 bases. CDR1 is MGHRA and CDR2 is YSYEKL in the germline V gene.

The chain couples TRBV7-8 to TRBJ1-2; 8 bases are a match to TRBD1. From germline, CDR1 is SGHVS and CDR2 FQNEAQ. After removal of 10 bases from V and 4 bases from J, the junction contained 5 bases not matched to a gene. The CDR3 has 12 amino acids. CDR3 coding DNA: TGTGCCACCAGGACAGGGCCCTATGGCTACACCTTC. Its translation is CATRTGPYGYTF.

The rearrangement links TRBV4-3 to TRBJ1-6; no firm D call. This CDR3 spans 16 amino acids. Germline V gene data show CDR1 as LGHNA and CDR2 as YSLEER. Trimming cost V 2 bases and J 7 bases, with 15 bases left between them. The chain's CDR3 is CASSQHRSPQNSPLHF. Here the CDR3 DNA reads TGCGCCAGCAGCCAACACCGGTCCCCCCAAAATTCACCCCTCCACTTT.

This chain uses TRBV5-1 with TRBJ1-4; D is undetermined. CDR3 length equals 15 residues. Trimming shortened V by 0 bases and J by 0 bases, and 6 bases separated the two germline ends. Germline V lookup: CDR1 SGHRS, CDR2 YFSETQ. This chain's CDR3 is CASSLDGATNEKLFF. CDR3 sequence (DNA): TGCGCCAGCAGCTTGGACGGGGCAACTAATGAAAAACTGTTTTTT.

The V gene is TRBV27, the J gene TRBJ2-7; TRBD2 matches at 8 bases. The CDR3 loop spans 15 amino acids. V was clipped by 3 bases and J by 0 bases; unmatched bases: 4. CDR1 and CDR2 from the germline V gene are MNHEY and SMNVEV (reference sequence). The CDR3 is CASSFGAGGSYEQYF. The CDR3 DNA reads as TGTGCCAGCAGTTTCGGGGCGGGGGGCTCCTACGAGCAGTACTTC.

The genes are TRBV5-1 and TRBJ1-2; D ambiguous. CDR1 and CDR2 from the germline V gene are SGHRS and YFSETQ. This CDR3 region has 14 residues. The V end lost 0 bases, the J end lost 6 bases, and 12 bases lay between the germline ends. CDR3 region: CASSLAPGVNGYTF. The CDR3 bases are TGCGCCAGCAGCTTGGCTCCAGGCGTGAATGGCTACACCTTC.

In this sample, this clone turned up a few times. The J gene is TRBJ1-1, the V gene TRBV5-4, with D unresolved. Looked up from germline, CDR1 is SGHNT and CDR2 is YYREEE (reference sequence). V was cut by 0 bases and J by 0 bases, with 3 bases left in between. The CDR3 is 13 amino acids. DNA of the CDR3: TGTGCCAGCAGCTTGGCTGTGAACACTGAAGCTTTCTTT. This sequence encodes CASSLAVNTEAFF. Together with reference TRBV5-4 and TRBJ1-1, the CDR3 gives the full variable domain: ETGVTQSPTHLIKTRGQQVTLRCSSQSGHNTVSWYQQALGQGPQFIFQYYREEENGRGNFPPRFSGLQFPNYSSELNVNALELDDSALYLCASSLAVNTEAFFGQGTRLTVV.

The gene calls are TRBV6-5 and TRBJ2-1; D possibly corresponds to TRBD1 (5 bases). This CDR3 has 15 residues. CDR1 is MNHEY and CDR2 is SVGAGI in the germline V gene. V was trimmed by 2 bases and J by 2 bases, leaving 10 bases between them. The CDR3 sequence: CASSYARVPYNEQFF. In nucleotides, the CDR3 is TGTGCCAGCAGTTACGCCAGGGTCCCCTACAATGAGCAGTTCTTC.

This chain connects TRBV5-5 to TRBJ1-5; TRBD1 is a possible D gene (6 bases). Germline V CDR1 and CDR2: SGHKS, YYEKEE (reference sequence). The V end lost 4 bases, the J end lost 4 bases, and 15 bases lay between the germline ends. The CDR3 loop spans 15 amino acids. CDR3 sequence: CASSLQKGGNQPQHF. Here the CDR3 DNA reads TGTGCCAGCAGCCTTCAAAAAGGGGGTAATCAGCCCCAGCATTTT.

This clone was seen a few times. This rearrangement joins TRBV7-7 to TRBJ1-1, with a weak D call TRBD1 (5 bases). The ends were cut back, 1 base at V and 6 bases at J, with 9 bases in the middle. The CDR3 covers 13 residues. Looked up from germline, CDR1 is SSHAT and CDR2 is FNYEAQ (reference sequence). The CDR3 here is CASSLDQGSEAFF. Written as DNA, the CDR3 is TGTGCCAGCAGCTTAGACCAGGGCTCTGAAGCTTTCTTT. The variable domain in full, completed from reference TRBV7-7 and TRBJ1-1, reads GAGVSQSPRYKVTKRGQDVTLRCDPISSHATLYWYQQALGQGPEFLTYFNYEAQPDKSGLPSDRFSAERPEGSISTLTIQRTEQRDSAMYRCASSLDQGSEAFFGQGTRLTVV.

V is TRBV28 and J is TRBJ2-1; D perhaps matches TRBD2 (9 bases). Germline V gene sequence: CDR1 MDHEN, CDR2 SYDVKM. V lost 9 bases to trimming and J lost 7 bases, with 22 bases between them. The CDR3 is 15 amino acids. Here the CDR3 reads CASAGGGGAVNEQFF. DNA of the CDR3: TGTGCCAGTGCAGGGGGCGGGGGGGCCGTGAATGAGCAGTTCTTC.

The chain carries TRBV5-1 and TRBJ2-6, with 7 positions matching TRBD1. The CDR3 runs 16 residues. Germline values: CDR1 SGHRS, CDR2 YFSETQ. V gave up 4 bases and J gave up 0 bases; unmatched junction bases: 4. The CDR3 here is CASSVGQSSGANVLTF. The CDR3 DNA is TGCGCCAGCAGCGTGGGACAGTCCTCTGGGGCCAACGTCCTGACTTTC.

The rearrangement links TRBV6-1 to TRBJ1-2, with 9 nucleotides matching TRBD1. Germline V gene sequence: CDR1 MNHNS, CDR2 SASEGT. V lost 8 bases and J lost 7; bases outside the gene matches: 8. CDR3 length equals 13 residues. The CDR3 region is CASSTGGWFGYTF. The CDR3 DNA follows: TGTGCCAGCTCCACAGGGGGCTGGTTTGGCTACACCTTC.

The chain has TRBV14 and TRBJ2-7, with a possible D match to TRBD1 (6 bases). V gave up 2 bases and J gave up 7 bases, with 18 bases separating them. The CDR3 runs 15 residues. From germline, CDR1 is SGHDN and CDR2 FVKESK. The CDR3 DNA follows: TGTGCCAGCAGCCAAAGGGGACAACAAACTCGGGAGCAGTACTTC. Translating it yields CASSQRGQQTREQYF.

This clone has a handful of counts. This chain uses TRBV5-1 with TRBJ2-1; 7 nucleotides align to TRBD2. The V gene's germline CDR1 is SGHRS and CDR2 YFSETQ. V shed 4 bases and J 5 bases; nucleotides not matched to a gene: 6. The CDR3 is 14 residues long. This chain's CDR3 is CASSVGGDDNEQFF. The CDR3 DNA reads as TGCGCCAGCAGCGTTGGGGGGGATGACAATGAGCAGTTCTTC.

The V and J genes are TRBV6-1 and TRBJ2-3; D might be TRBD2 (6 bases). CDR1 and CDR2 (germline): MNHNS, SASEGT. CDR3 length: 16 amino acids. V lost 4 bases to trimming and J lost 7 bases, with 21 bases between them. The CDR3 coding sequence is TGTGCCAGCAGTGGAAGGGCGGGGTTTTTAGCAAATACGCAGTATTTT. This sequence encodes CASSGRAGFLANTQYF.

CDR3 sequence (DNA): TGCGCCAGCAGTGGAAGGGTCGGGGATGAAGCTTTCTTT. This translates into CASSGRVGDEAFF. The chain links TRBV10-1 to TRBJ1-1; D unresolved. CDR3 size: 13 residues. The ends were cut back, 4 bases at V and 7 bases at J, with 13 bases in the middle. In germline, CDR1 is WNHNN, CDR2 SYGVQD (reference sequence).

This clone was picked up one time. The chain joins TRBV4-1 to TRBJ1-4, with 7 nucleotides matching TRBD1. The CDR3 runs to 15 residues. With V trimmed by 6 bases and J by 1 base, 5 bases remained unmatched. Germline lookup yields CDR1 MGHRA and CDR2 YSYEKL. The CDR3 bases are TGCGCCAGCAGTCGCGACAGGGTAACTAATGAAAAACTGTTTTTT. Its translation: CASSRDRVTNEKLFF.

The chain carries TRBV13 and TRBJ1-5; unclear D gene. The CDR3 has 15 residues. Germline V CDR1 and CDR2: PRHDT, FYEKMQ (reference sequence). Trimming stripped 2 bases from V and 0 bases from J, with 8 bases between. The CDR3 nucleotides read TGTGCCAGCAGCTTATCCGCGTATAGCAATCAGCCCCAGCATTTT. Translated, it gives CASSLSAYSNQPQHF.